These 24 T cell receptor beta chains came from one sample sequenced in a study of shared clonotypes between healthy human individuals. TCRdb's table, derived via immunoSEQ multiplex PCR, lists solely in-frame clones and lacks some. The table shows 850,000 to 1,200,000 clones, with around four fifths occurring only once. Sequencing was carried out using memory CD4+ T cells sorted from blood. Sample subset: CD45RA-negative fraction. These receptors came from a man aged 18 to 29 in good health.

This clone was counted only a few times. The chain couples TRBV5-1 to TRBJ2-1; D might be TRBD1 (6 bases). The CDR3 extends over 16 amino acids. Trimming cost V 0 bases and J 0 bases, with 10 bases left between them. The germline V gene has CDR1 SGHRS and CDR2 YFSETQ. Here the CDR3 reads CASSLEQGRSYNEQFF. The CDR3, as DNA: TGCGCCAGCAGCTTGGAACAGGGACGCTCCTACAATGAGCAGTTCTTC.

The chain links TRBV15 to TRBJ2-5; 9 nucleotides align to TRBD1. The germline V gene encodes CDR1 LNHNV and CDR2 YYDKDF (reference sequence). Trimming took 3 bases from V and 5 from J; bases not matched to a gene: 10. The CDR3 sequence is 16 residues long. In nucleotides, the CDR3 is TGTGCCACCAGCAGTCACGACAGGGGGGTTTGGGAGACCCAGTACTTC. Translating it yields CATSSHDRGVWETQYF.

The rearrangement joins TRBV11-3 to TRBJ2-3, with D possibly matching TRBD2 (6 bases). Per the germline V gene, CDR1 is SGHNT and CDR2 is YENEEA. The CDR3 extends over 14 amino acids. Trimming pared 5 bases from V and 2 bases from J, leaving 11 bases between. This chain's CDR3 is CASSTGDPTDTQYF. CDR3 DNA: TGTGCCAGCAGCACGGGAGATCCCACAGATACGCAGTATTTT.

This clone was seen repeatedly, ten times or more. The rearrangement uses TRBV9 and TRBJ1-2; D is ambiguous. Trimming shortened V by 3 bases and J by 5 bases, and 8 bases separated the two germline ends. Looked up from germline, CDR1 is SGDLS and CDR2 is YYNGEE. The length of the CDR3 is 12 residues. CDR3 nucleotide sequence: TGTGCCAGCAGCGAGGGTGGATATGGCTACACCTTC. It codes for CASSEGGYGYTF. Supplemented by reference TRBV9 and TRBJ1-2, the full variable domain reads DSGVTQTPKHLITATGQRVTLRCSPRSGDLSVYWYQQSLDQGLQFLIQYYNGEERAKGNILERFSAQQFPDLHSELNLSSLELGDSALYFCASSEGGYGYTFGSGTRLTVV.

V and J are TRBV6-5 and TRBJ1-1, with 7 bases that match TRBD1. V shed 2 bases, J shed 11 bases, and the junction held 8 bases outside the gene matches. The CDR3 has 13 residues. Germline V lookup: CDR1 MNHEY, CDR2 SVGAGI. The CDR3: CASSYLGDRAAFF. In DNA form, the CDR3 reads TGTGCCAGCAGTTACCTAGGGGACAGAGCGGCTTTCTTT.

The CDR3 sequence: CASSPPNLDEQYF. Written as DNA, the CDR3 is TGTGCCAGCTCACCACCGAATCTCGACGAGCAGTACTTC. The genes are TRBV18 and TRBJ2-7, with D unresolved. Trimming removed 0 bases from V and 5 bases from J, with 8 bases in between. This CDR3 spans 13 amino acids. Germline-derived CDR1 and CDR2 are KGHSH and LQKENI.

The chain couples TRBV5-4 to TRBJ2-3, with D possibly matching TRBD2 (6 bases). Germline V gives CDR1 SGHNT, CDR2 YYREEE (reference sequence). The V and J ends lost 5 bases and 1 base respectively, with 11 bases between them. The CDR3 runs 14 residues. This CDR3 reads CASSLDYGTDTQYF. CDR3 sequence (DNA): TGTGCCAGCAGTCTGGACTACGGCACAGATACGCAGTATTTT.

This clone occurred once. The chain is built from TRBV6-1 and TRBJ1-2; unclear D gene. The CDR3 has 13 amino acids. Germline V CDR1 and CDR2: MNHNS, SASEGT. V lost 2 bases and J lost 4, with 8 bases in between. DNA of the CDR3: TGTGCCAGCAGTGAAACGGGGATCTATGGCTACACCTTC. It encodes CASSETGIYGYTF.

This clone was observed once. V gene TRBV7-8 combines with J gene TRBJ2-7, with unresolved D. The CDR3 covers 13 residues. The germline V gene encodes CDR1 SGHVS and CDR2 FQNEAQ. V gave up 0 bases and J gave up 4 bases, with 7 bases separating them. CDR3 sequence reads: CASSLAVGYEQYF. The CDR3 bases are TGTGCCAGCAGCTTAGCGGTCGGGTACGAGCAGTACTTC.

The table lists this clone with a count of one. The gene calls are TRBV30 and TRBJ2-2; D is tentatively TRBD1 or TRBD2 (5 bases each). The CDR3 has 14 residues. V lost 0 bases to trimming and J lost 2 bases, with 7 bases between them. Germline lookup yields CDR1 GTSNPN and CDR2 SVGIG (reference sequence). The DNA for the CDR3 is TGTGCCTGGAGTGTGGGGGACAACACCGGGGAGCTGTTTTTT. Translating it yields CAWSVGDNTGELFF.

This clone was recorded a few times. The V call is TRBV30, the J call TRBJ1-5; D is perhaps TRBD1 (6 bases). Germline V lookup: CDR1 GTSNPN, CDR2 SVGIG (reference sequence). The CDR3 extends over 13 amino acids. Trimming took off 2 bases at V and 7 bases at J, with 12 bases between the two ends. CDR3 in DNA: TGTGCCTGGAGTACGATAGGGGGGCAGCCCCAGCATTTT. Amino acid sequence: CAWSTIGGQPQHF.

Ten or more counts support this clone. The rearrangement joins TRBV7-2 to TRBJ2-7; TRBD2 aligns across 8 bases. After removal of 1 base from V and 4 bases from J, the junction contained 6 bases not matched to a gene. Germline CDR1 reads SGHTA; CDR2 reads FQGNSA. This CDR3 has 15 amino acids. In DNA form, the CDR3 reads TGTGCCAGCAGCTTAGTAATAGCGGGATTTTACGAGCAGTACTTC. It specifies CASSLVIAGFYEQYF.

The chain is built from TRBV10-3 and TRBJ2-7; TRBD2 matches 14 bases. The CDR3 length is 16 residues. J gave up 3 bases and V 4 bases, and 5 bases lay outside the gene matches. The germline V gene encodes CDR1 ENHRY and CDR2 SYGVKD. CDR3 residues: CAISGGTSGSNYEQYF. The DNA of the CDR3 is TGTGCCATCAGTGGCGGGACTAGCGGGAGTAACTACGAGCAGTACTTC.

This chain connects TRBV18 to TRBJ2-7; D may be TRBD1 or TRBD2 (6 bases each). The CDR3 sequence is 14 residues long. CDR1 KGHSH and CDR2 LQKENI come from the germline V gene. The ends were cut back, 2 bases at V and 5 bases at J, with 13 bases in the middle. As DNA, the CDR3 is TGTGCCAGCTCACCAACCCACAGGGAGGACGAGCAGTACTTC. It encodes CASSPTHREDEQYF.

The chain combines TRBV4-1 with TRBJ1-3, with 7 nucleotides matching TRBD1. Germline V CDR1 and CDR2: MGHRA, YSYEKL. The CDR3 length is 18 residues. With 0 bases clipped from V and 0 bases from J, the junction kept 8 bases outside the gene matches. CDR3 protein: CASSQDTGQSTSGNTIYF. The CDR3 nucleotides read TGCGCCAGCAGCCAAGATACGGGACAGTCAACCTCTGGAAACACCATATATTTT.

In DNA form, the CDR3 reads TGCGCCAGCAGTGAGTCGACAGGACAGAGTATTTCTGGAAACACCATATATTTT. Translation: CASSESTGQSISGNTIYF. The chain couples TRBV10-1 to TRBJ1-3; D possibly corresponds to TRBD1 (6 bases). The CDR3 runs to 18 residues. Trimming took 0 bases from V and 1 from J, leaving 16 bases between them. Germline V gene lookup returns CDR1 WNHNN and CDR2 SYGVQD (reference sequence).

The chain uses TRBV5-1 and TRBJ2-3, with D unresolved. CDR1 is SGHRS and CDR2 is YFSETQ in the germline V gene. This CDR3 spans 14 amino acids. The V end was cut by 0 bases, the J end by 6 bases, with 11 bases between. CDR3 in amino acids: CASSLVSVRDTQYF. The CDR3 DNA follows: TGCGCCAGCAGCTTGGTTTCAGTCCGGGATACGCAGTATTTT.

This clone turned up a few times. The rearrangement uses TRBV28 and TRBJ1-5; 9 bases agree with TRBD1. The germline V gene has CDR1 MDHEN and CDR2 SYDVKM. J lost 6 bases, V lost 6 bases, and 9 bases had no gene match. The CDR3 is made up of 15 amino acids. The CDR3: CASSQGTGNFQPQHF. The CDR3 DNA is TGTGCCAGCAGCCAAGGGACAGGGAACTTTCAGCCCCAGCATTTT.

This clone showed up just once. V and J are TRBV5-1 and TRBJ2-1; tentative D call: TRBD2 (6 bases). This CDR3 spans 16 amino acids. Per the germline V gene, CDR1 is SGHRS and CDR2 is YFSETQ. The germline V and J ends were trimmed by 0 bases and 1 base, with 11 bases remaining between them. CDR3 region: CASSLVGGVSYNEQFF. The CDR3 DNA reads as TGCGCCAGCAGCTTGGTGGGCGGGGTATCCTACAATGAGCAGTTCTTC.

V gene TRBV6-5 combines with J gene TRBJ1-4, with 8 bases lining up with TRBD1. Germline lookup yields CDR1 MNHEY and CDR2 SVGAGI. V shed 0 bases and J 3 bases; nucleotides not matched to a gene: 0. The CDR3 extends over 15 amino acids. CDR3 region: CASSYSGQANEKLFF. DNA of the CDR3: TGTGCCAGCAGTTACTCGGGACAGGCTAATGAAAAACTGTTTTTT.

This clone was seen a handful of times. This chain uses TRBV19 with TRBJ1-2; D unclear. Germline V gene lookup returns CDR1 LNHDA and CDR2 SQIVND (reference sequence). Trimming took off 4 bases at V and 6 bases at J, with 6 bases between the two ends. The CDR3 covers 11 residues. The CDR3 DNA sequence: TGTGCCAGTAGTAGAAAGGATGGCTACACCTTC. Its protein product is CASSRKDGYTF.

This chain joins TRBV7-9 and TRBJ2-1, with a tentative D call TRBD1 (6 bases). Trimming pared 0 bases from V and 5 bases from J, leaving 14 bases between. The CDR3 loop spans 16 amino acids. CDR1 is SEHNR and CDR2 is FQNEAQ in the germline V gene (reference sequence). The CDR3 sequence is CASSLAPQGANNEQFF. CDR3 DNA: TGTGCCAGCAGCTTAGCCCCACAGGGAGCCAACAATGAGCAGTTCTTC.

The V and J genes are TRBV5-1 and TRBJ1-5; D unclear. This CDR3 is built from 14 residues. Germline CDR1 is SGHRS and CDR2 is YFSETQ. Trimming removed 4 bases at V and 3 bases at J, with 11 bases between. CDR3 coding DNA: TGCGCCAGCAGCGTGGAGAGTCCCAATCAGCCCCAGCATTTT. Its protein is CASSVESPNQPQHF.

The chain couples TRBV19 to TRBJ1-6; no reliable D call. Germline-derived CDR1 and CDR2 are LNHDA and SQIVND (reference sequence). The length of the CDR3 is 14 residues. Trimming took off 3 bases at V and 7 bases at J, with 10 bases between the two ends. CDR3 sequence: CASSIHYENSPLHF. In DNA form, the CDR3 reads TGTGCCAGTAGTATCCACTATGAAAATTCACCCCTCCACTTT.